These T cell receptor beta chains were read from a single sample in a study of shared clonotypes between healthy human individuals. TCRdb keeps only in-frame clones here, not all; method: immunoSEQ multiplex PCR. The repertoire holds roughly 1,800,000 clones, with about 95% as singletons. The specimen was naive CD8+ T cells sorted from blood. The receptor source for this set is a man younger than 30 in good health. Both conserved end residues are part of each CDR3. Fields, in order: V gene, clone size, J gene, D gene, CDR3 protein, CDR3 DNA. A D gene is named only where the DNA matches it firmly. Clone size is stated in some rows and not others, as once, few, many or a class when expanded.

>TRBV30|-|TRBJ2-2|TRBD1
CAWDRGLPGELFF
TGTGCCTGGGACAGGGGGCTCCCCGGGGAGCTGTTTTTT
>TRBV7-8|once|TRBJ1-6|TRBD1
CASSSGTGVDNSPLHF
TGTGCCAGCAGTAGCGGGACAGGGGTCGATAATTCACCCCTCCACTTT
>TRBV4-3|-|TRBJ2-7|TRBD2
CASSQDWVAGHYEQYF
TGCGCCAGCAGCCAAGATTGGGTAGCGGGACACTACGAGCAGTACTTC
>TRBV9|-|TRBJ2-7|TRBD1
CASSVQDRGYEQYF
TGTGCCAGCAGCGTACAGGACAGGGGATACGAGCAGTACTTC
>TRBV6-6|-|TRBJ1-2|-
CASSYLGSQGGYTF
TGTGCCAGCAGTTACCTGGGGTCACAAGGGGGCTACACCTTC
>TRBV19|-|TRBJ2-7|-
CASRGADEQYF
TGTGCCAGTAGGGGTGCCGACGAGCAGTACTTC
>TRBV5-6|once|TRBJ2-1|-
CASSLAVLAPLGRNEQFF
TGTGCCAGCAGCTTGGCCGTCTTAGCTCCCTTAGGGAGGAATGAGCAGTTCTTC
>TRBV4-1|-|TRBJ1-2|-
CASSQPGGYTF
TGCGCCAGCAGCCAACCGGGGGGCTACACCTTC
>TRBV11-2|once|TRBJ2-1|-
CASREEKAYNEQFF
TGTGCCAGCAGGGAGGAGAAGGCTTACAATGAGCAGTTCTTC
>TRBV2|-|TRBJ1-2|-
CASDDSYGYTF
TGTGCCAGCGATGACTCCTATGGCTACACCTTC
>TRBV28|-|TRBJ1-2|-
CASSTPSYGYTF
TGTGCCAGCAGTACACCTTCCTATGGCTACACCTTC
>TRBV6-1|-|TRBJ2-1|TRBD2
CATRLAGDNEQFF
TGTGCCACCAGACTAGCGGGGGACAATGAGCAGTTCTTC
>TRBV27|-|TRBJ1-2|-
CASSRQPFTNYGYTF
TGTGCCAGCAGTCGACAGCCCTTTACTAACTATGGCTACACCTTC
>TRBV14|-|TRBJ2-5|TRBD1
CASSLWGQTQETQYF
TGTGCCAGCAGCCTATGGGGACAGACCCAAGAGACCCAGTACTTC
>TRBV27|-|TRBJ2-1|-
CASSSLGGLNEQFF
TGTGCCAGCAGTTCCCTTGGTGGTCTCAATGAGCAGTTCTTC
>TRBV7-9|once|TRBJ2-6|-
CASSPPRSSGANVLTF
TGTGCCAGCAGCCCTCCTCGCAGCTCTGGGGCCAACGTCCTGACTTTC
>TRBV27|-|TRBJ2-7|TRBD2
CASSLSAGGGYEQYF
TGTGCCAGCAGTTTATCGGCTGGGGGGGGCTACGAGCAGTACTTC
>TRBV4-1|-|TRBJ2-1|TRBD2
CASSQVRGDYNEQFF
TGCGCCAGCAGCCAAGTGCGGGGGGATTACAATGAGCAGTTCTTC
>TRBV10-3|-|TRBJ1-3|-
CAIRGQMGSGNTIYF
TGTGCCATCAGAGGCCAGATGGGCTCTGGAAACACCATATATTTT
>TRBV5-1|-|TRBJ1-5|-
CASSLAGGQPQHF
TGCGCCAGCAGCTTGGCGGGGGGGCAGCCCCAGCATTTT
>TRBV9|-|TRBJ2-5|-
CASSVDGGDQETQYF
TGTGCCAGCAGCGTAGACGGGGGCGACCAAGAGACCCAGTACTTC